The T cell receptor (beta chain) under discussion was sequenced for a study of breast tumors, draining lymph nodes, adjacent tissues. General study results and limits: The lymph node origin of tumor T cells was framed as consistent with a hypothesis, not demonstrated. Tumor repertoires ranked between lymph nodes and nontumor tissue in diversity, with V and J gene preferences.

In the case of this clonotype: Its antigen is not identified.

MiXCR, run by TCRdb on the multiplex PCR reads, gives a single entry per CDR3 protein. This sample carries some 25,000 distinct CDR3 sequences, 20% to 25% of them seen once, and the ten largest clones take 13%. The TCR was taken from a female donor with breast cancer. Some clones in this sample may be carry-over from other donors' samples. The sequenced sample was breast tumor tissue.

DNA of the CDR3: TGCAGTGCTAGATTCGGGACAAGGGGGCCCCGCGAGCAGTACTTC. It codes for CSARFGTRGPREQYF. The V call is TRBV20-1, the J call TRBJ2-7; 7 nucleotides match TRBD1. The trim removed 2 bases at V and 6 bases at J, leaving 13 bases unmatched. Germline-derived CDR1 and CDR2 are DFQATT and SNEGSKA (reference sequence). The CDR3 contains 15 residues.